What follows are 17 T cell receptor beta chains derived from one specimen sequenced in a study of shared clonotypes between healthy human individuals. Only in-frame clones appear in the TCRdb table, and some are missing; sequencing was by immunoSEQ multiplex PCR. The sample carries millions of clones, 85% to 95% recorded once. The sample comprised naive CD4+ T cells sorted from blood. The sample's subset: CD45RA+ positively selected. These receptors all come from a man aged 18 to 30 in good health.

The chain has TRBV19 and TRBJ1-4, with a tentative D call TRBD1 (5 bases). V gave up 2 bases and J gave up 8 bases, with 18 bases separating them. The CDR3 is made up of 16 amino acids. In germline, CDR1 is LNHDA, CDR2 SQIVND (reference sequence). The CDR3 region is CASSIRPGLGGEKLFF. The CDR3 DNA reads TGTGCCAGTAGTATAAGACCGGGCCTGGGGGGAGAAAAACTGTTTTTT.

The J gene is TRBJ1-2, the V gene TRBV10-2, with D possibly TRBD1 on 5 matching bases. The CDR3 runs 13 residues. Per the germline V gene, CDR1 is WSHSY and CDR2 is SAAADI. The V gene lost 8 bases and the J gene lost 4 bases, with 14 bases spanning the gap. CDR3 in amino acids: CASGRLQGYGYTF. In nucleotides, the CDR3 is TGCGCCAGCGGCCGGCTGCAGGGCTATGGCTACACCTTC.

The CDR3 coding sequence is TGTGCCAGCACCACCAGGAGAGGTCTGGGCCACGAGCAGTACTTC. Its protein product is CASTTRRGLGHEQYF. J is TRBJ2-7 and V is TRBV6-5, with no clear D. The CDR3 totals 15 residues. In germline, CDR1 is MNHEY, CDR2 SVGAGI. The V gene lost 7 bases and the J gene lost 5 bases, with 21 bases spanning the gap.

This chain joins TRBV10-3 and TRBJ1-2; TRBD1 agrees at 9 bases. The junction had 3 bases not matched to a gene; V was cut back by 4 bases and J by 3 bases. This CDR3 spans 14 amino acids. From germline, CDR1 is ENHRY and CDR2 SYGVKD. The CDR3 DNA follows: TGTGCCATCAGTGTACAGGGGGCTTACTATGGCTACACCTTC. Its translation is CAISVQGAYYGYTF.

The chain combines TRBV18 with TRBJ2-5, with D unresolved. Germline V CDR1 and CDR2: KGHSH, LQKENI. V was shortened by 0 bases and J by 5 bases, with 13 bases between the two germline ends. This CDR3 is 15 amino acids long. In DNA, the CDR3 is TGTGCCAGCTCACCACCAGGTATAGCCGACGAGACCCAGTACTTC. This codes for CASSPPGIADETQYF.

The gene calls are TRBV18 and TRBJ2-7, with D unresolved. Germline loops: CDR1 KGHSH, CDR2 LQKENI. This CDR3 comprises 15 residues. The V end lost 2 bases, the J end lost 2 bases, and 13 bases lay between the germline ends. CDR3 amino acids: CASSPVRTGAYEQYF. In nucleotides, the CDR3 is TGTGCCAGCTCACCAGTCCGGACCGGAGCCTACGAGCAGTACTTC.

The chain carries TRBV18 and TRBJ2-5, with 8 bases matching TRBD2. In germline, CDR1 is KGHSH, CDR2 LQKENI. The CDR3 extends over 15 amino acids. J lost 2 bases, V lost 1 base, and 3 bases had no gene match. CDR3 protein: CASSPLSGVQETQYF. The CDR3 DNA is TGTGCCAGCTCACCACTTAGCGGGGTTCAAGAGACCCAGTACTTC.

Remarks on this clone: The same CDR3 arises from other DNA sequences in this sample as well. This chain links TRBV11-2 with TRBJ2-7; D uncertain. CDR1 and CDR2 (germline): SGHAT, FQNNGV. The CDR3 loop spans 14 amino acids. V dropped 0 bases and J dropped 0 bases, with 6 bases sitting between them. The DNA for the CDR3 is TGTGCCAGCAGCTTAGACGGCAGCTCCTACGAGCAGTACTTC. Its protein product is CASSLDGSSYEQYF.

CDR3 bases: TGTGCCAGCATCGGTCTAGCGGGAGTCGGTGGGGAGCTGTTTTTT. This gives the protein CASIGLAGVGGELFF. The chain is built from TRBV6-1 and TRBJ2-2, with TRBD2 identical over 10 bases. The junction had 10 bases not matched to a gene; V was cut back by 7 bases and J by 8 bases. The CDR3 contains 15 residues. CDR1 MNHNS and CDR2 SASEGT come from the germline V gene.

This clone was seen just once. Other DNA sequences in this sample translate to the same CDR3. The chain joins TRBV5-4 to TRBJ2-3; perhaps TRBD1 as D (5 bases). Trimming removed 4 bases from V and 1 base from J, with 10 bases in between. The CDR3 is 14 amino acids. Germline CDR1 SGHNT, CDR2 YYREEE (reference sequence). The CDR3 protein is CASSTGQGTDTQYF. The CDR3 nucleotides read TGTGCCAGCAGCACCGGACAAGGCACAGATACGCAGTATTTT.

The gene calls are TRBV10-3 and TRBJ2-2, with TRBD1 as a possible D gene (6 bases). Germline CDR1 is ENHRY and CDR2 is SYGVKD. Trimming took 10 bases from V and 1 from J, leaving 16 bases between them. The CDR3 has 15 residues. The CDR3 protein is CASGQLGLNTGELFF. The CDR3 DNA is TGTGCCAGCGGACAGCTTGGGTTGAACACCGGGGAGCTGTTTTTT.

The chain couples TRBV29-1 to TRBJ2-7; the D gene is possibly TRBD1 (6 bases). There are 13 residues in the CDR3. With 4 bases removed from V and 0 bases from J, the gap between germline ends came to 10 bases. Germline V lookup: CDR1 SQVTM, CDR2 ANQGSEA. The CDR3 DNA reads as TGCAGCGTTGCAGGGGTTCTCTCCTACGAGCAGTACTTC. This translates into CSVAGVLSYEQYF.

As regards this clone: An end of the junction does not agree with germline; a read error may underlie this. The rearrangement links TRBV6-5 to TRBJ2-2; D is perhaps TRBD2 (5 bases). Germline CDR1 MNHEY, CDR2 SVGAGI. The CDR3 spans 13 residues. The CDR3 bases are TGTGCCAGCAGTAACTCGGGAACCGGGGAGCTGTTTTTT. Translating it yields CASSNSGTGELFF.

For this clone: Other DNA sequences in this sample translate to the same CDR3. This chain connects TRBV18 to TRBJ1-2; D not resolved. CDR1 and CDR2 (germline): KGHSH, LQKENI. The ends were cut back, 3 bases at V and 0 bases at J, with 5 bases in the middle. There are 13 residues in the CDR3. The CDR3 spells CASSPSSNYGYTF. The CDR3 nucleotides read TGTGCCAGCTCACCGTCCTCTAACTATGGCTACACCTTC. The full variable domain, with the rest looked up from reference TRBV18 and TRBJ1-2, is NAGVMQNPRHLVRRRGQEARLRCSPMKGHSHVYWYRQLPEEGLKFMVYLQKENIIDESGMPKERFSAEFPKEGPSILRIQQVVRGDSAAYFCASSPSSNYGYTFGSGTRLTVV.

The chain joins TRBV5-1 to TRBJ2-7, with 9 bases identical to TRBD1. V was clipped by 2 bases and J by 5 bases; unmatched bases: 5. CDR1 and CDR2 from the germline V gene are SGHRS and YFSETQ. The CDR3 loop spans 14 amino acids. The CDR3 region is CASSFVQGANEQYF. The CDR3 DNA reads TGCGCCAGCAGCTTTGTACAGGGGGCGAACGAGCAGTACTTC.

The chain is built from TRBV7-2 and TRBJ1-1; 7 bases align to TRBD1. CDR1 SGHTA and CDR2 FQGNSA come from the germline V gene. This CDR3 has 15 residues. Trimming removed 5 bases from V and 1 base from J; junction bases left unmatched: 7. The CDR3 region is CASSTRTGWNTEAFF. The CDR3 DNA is TGTGCCAGCAGCACGAGGACAGGTTGGAACACTGAAGCTTTCTTT.

The chain carries TRBV9 and TRBJ1-2, with unresolved D. Deletions cut 0 bases from V and 4 bases from J, with 7 bases between. The CDR3 is 13 amino acids. CDR1 SGDLS and CDR2 YYNGEE come from the germline V gene. The CDR3 reads CASSVEYGYGYTF. CDR3 nucleotide sequence: TGTGCCAGCAGCGTAGAGTATGGCTATGGCTACACCTTC. Combining the CDR3 with reference TRBV9 and TRBJ1-2 gives the whole variable domain DSGVTQTPKHLITATGQRVTLRCSPRSGDLSVYWYQQSLDQGLQFLIQYYNGEERAKGNILERFSAQQFPDLHSELNLSSLELGDSALYFCASSVEYGYGYTFGSGTRLTVV.